The 23 T cell receptor beta chains listed next were all sequenced from one sample in a study of radiotherapy plus CTLA-4 blockade in lung cancer. Sequencing was performed with immunoSEQ multiplex PCR; in TCRdb, only in-frame clones are kept and a portion is missing. The profile covers fewer than 75,000 clones, with about nine tenths appearing a single time and 40% taken by the ten largest. The sequenced sample was peripheral blood, obtained from a patient treated with radiotherapy plus ipilimumab. The receptors here all came from a human donor with non-small cell lung cancer that progressed on radiotherapy plus ipilimumab.

The chain joins TRBV9 to TRBJ1-2; a possible D gene is TRBD1 (5 bases). CDR1 and CDR2 from the germline V gene are SGDLS and YYNGEE. CDR3 length equals 13 residues. Trimming cost V 0 bases and J 6 bases, with 9 bases left between them. The DNA of the CDR3 is TGTGCCAGCAGCGTAGGTCTGGGGGATGGCTACACCTTC. Amino acids: CASSVGLGDGYTF.

The V and J genes are TRBV14 and TRBJ2-3; tentatively, D is TRBD2 (6 bases). The CDR3 totals 16 residues. V was trimmed by 1 base and J by 2 bases, leaving 13 bases between them. Germline V gene sequence: CDR1 SGHDN, CDR2 FVKESK. The CDR3 region is CASSQVRDSLTDTQYF. The CDR3 DNA sequence: TGTGCCAGCAGCCAAGTACGGGACTCTCTCACAGATACGCAGTATTTT.

The V call is TRBV9, the J call TRBJ2-1; D not resolved. CDR3 size: 11 residues. The V end lost 3 bases, the J end lost 5 bases, and 3 bases lay between the germline ends. CDR1 and CDR2 (germline): SGDLS, YYNGEE. Written as DNA, the CDR3 is TGTGCCAGCAGCGGAAACAATGAGCAGTTCTTC. Translated: CASSGNNEQFF.

The rearrangement uses TRBV4-1 and TRBJ1-2; possibly TRBD1 for D (5 bases). CDR3 length: 16 residues. Germline-derived CDR1 and CDR2 are MGHRA and YSYEKL. Trimming took off 0 bases at V and 4 bases at J, with 15 bases between the two ends. The CDR3: CASSQDGARGTYGYTF. The CDR3 DNA reads TGCGCCAGCAGCCAAGATGGGGCAAGAGGAACCTATGGCTACACCTTC.

The chain joins TRBV19 to TRBJ2-7; no clear D gene. The CDR3 length is 14 residues. The germline V gene has CDR1 LNHDA and CDR2 SQIVND (reference sequence). Trimming took off 0 bases at V and 4 bases at J, with 10 bases between the two ends. The CDR3 loop is CASSIDLGPYEQYF. The DNA of the CDR3 is TGTGCCAGTAGTATAGATCTGGGTCCATACGAGCAGTACTTC.

V gene TRBV2 combines with J gene TRBJ2-5; D unresolved. The ends were cut back, 3 bases at V and 5 bases at J, with 16 bases in the middle. Germline values: CDR1 SNHLY, CDR2 FYNNEI. The CDR3 consists of 15 residues. The DNA of the CDR3 is TGTGCCAGCAGTGACCCCGGATCAAGGAGCGAGACCCAGTACTTC. Translating it yields CASSDPGSRSETQYF.

The table lists this clone with a few counts. V and J are TRBV19 and TRBJ1-5; 12 positions agree with TRBD1. This CDR3 contains 17 residues. Germline CDR1 is LNHDA and CDR2 is SQIVND (reference sequence). Unmatched junction bases numbered 12, after V lost 10 bases and J lost 2 bases. CDR3: CATGDRGRGGGNQPQHF. CDR3 DNA: TGTGCCACCGGGGACAGGGGGCGAGGCGGGGGCAATCAGCCCCAGCATTTT.

The J gene is TRBJ2-6, the V gene TRBV28; no clear D. Germline assignment: CDR1 MDHEN and CDR2 SYDVKM. V gave up 5 bases and J gave up 0 bases, with 5 bases separating them. This CDR3 has 14 amino acids. The CDR3, as DNA: TGTGCCAGCAGTACCAACTCTGGGGCCAACGTCCTGACTTTC. Residues: CASSTNSGANVLTF.

The rearrangement uses TRBV5-1 and TRBJ2-1; TRBD2 agrees at 11 bases. Unmatched junction bases numbered 6, after V lost 5 bases and J lost 5 bases. The CDR3 totals 15 residues. The germline CDR1 and CDR2 sequences are SGHRS and YFSETQ. The CDR3 DNA reads TGCGCCAGCAGTTTAGCGGGAGGGCTTCACAATGAGCAGTTCTTC. This gives the protein CASSLAGGLHNEQFF.

The chain recombines TRBV19 with TRBJ2-3; D uncertain. V gave up 4 bases and J gave up 2 bases, with 7 bases separating them. Germline V lookup: CDR1 LNHDA, CDR2 SQIVND (reference sequence). The CDR3 is 13 amino acids. The CDR3 DNA reads TGTGCCAGTAGTAGACTGGACACAGATACGCAGTATTTT. Its protein product is CASSRLDTDTQYF.

The V and J genes are TRBV5-1 and TRBJ2-1; 9 nucleotides align to TRBD2. V shed 0 bases, J shed 5 bases, and the junction held 6 bases outside the gene matches. Germline CDR1 and CDR2: SGHRS and YFSETQ. This CDR3 contains 16 residues. This CDR3 is CASSLAPAGGHNEQFF. The CDR3 DNA follows: TGCGCCAGCAGCTTGGCCCCAGCGGGAGGCCACAATGAGCAGTTCTTC.

J is TRBJ2-7 and V is TRBV11-2; D may match TRBD1 or TRBD2 (5 bases each). Germline-derived CDR1 and CDR2 are SGHAT and FQNNGV. Between the trimmed V and J ends, which lost 5 bases and 2 bases, there was a span of 10 bases. CDR3 length equals 13 residues. CDR3 protein: CASSPGTAYEQYF. In DNA, the CDR3 is TGTGCCAGCAGCCCAGGGACCGCCTACGAGCAGTACTTC.

This clone was seen a few times. J is TRBJ1-3 and V is TRBV6-6; TRBD1 is a possible D gene (5 bases). The length of the CDR3 is 16 residues. Germline values: CDR1 MNHNY, CDR2 SVGAGI (reference sequence). V lost 2 bases to trimming and J lost 0 bases, with 11 bases between them. CDR3 nucleotides: TGTGCCAGCAGTTACGGCGACAGCTACTCTGGAAACACCATATATTTT. Protein product: CASSYGDSYSGNTIYF.

The chain combines TRBV9 with TRBJ2-1; weak D call: TRBD1 (6 bases). CDR1 is SGDLS and CDR2 is YYNGEE in the germline V gene. The V gene lost 3 bases and the J gene lost 2 bases, with 15 bases spanning the gap. CDR3 length: 16 residues. The CDR3 loop is CASSDPRDNPYNEQFF. The CDR3 region has the DNA TGTGCCAGCAGCGACCCCCGGGACAACCCCTACAATGAGCAGTTCTTC.

The V and J genes are TRBV29-1 and TRBJ1-2; no clear D gene. V lost 4 bases and J lost 2, with 14 bases in between. The germline V gene encodes CDR1 SQVTM and CDR2 ANQGSEA. This CDR3 is 14 amino acids long. The CDR3 DNA is TGCAGCGTTGCTACAGAGAACTTAAACTATGGCTACACCTTC. Protein: CSVATENLNYGYTF.

The V gene is TRBV4-1, the J gene TRBJ2-7; perhaps TRBD1 as D (7 bases). This CDR3 is 15 amino acids long. Deletions cut 2 bases from V and 6 bases from J, with 17 bases between. The germline V gene has CDR1 MGHRA and CDR2 YSYEKL. CDR3 region: CASSQKETGRIEQYF. The CDR3 DNA reads as TGCGCCAGCAGCCAAAAGGAGACAGGGAGGATCGAGCAGTACTTC.

The chain employs TRBV5-1 and TRBJ2-1, with D maybe TRBD2 (5 bases). With 4 bases removed from V and 10 bases from J, the gap between germline ends came to 12 bases. The CDR3 sequence is 12 residues long. Looked up from germline, CDR1 is SGHRS and CDR2 is YFSETQ. CDR3 residues: CASSTDVAEQFF. The CDR3 coding sequence is TGCGCCAGCAGCACCGACGTAGCGGAGCAGTTCTTC.

V is TRBV2 and J is TRBJ1-1, with 7 bases matching TRBD1. This CDR3 is 14 amino acids long. Germline CDR1 and CDR2: SNHLY and FYNNEI. The V segment lost 6 bases and the J segment 6 bases; nucleotides outside the gene matches: 10. The chain's CDR3 is CASREQGMYSEAFF. The CDR3 coding sequence is TGTGCCAGCAGGGAACAGGGGATGTATTCTGAAGCTTTCTTT. The variable domain in full, completed from reference TRBV2 and TRBJ1-1, reads EPEVTQTPSHQVTQMGQEVILRCVPISNHLYFYWYRQILGQKVEFLVSFYNNEISEKSEIFDDQFSVERPDGSNFTLKIRSTKLEDSAMYFCASREQGMYSEAFFGQGTRLTVV.

The chain links TRBV6-5 to TRBJ1-1; D possibly corresponds to TRBD1 (6 bases). The germline V and J ends were trimmed by 0 bases and 5 bases, with 10 bases remaining between them. The CDR3 runs 14 residues. Germline V gene data show CDR1 as MNHEY and CDR2 as SVGAGI. CDR3 protein: CASSYSSQGTEAFF. The DNA of the CDR3 is TGTGCCAGCAGTTACTCGTCCCAGGGGACTGAAGCTTTCTTT.

V usage is TRBV13 and J usage is TRBJ1-5, with 7 nucleotides matching TRBD1. Trimming took 0 bases from V and 5 from J; bases not matched to a gene: 4. This CDR3 spans 15 amino acids. Germline V gene lookup returns CDR1 PRHDT and CDR2 FYEKMQ (reference sequence). The DNA for the CDR3 is TGTGCCAGCAGCTTAGGGGGACAGCAACATCAGCCCCAGCATTTT. It translates to CASSLGGQQHQPQHF.

The chain recombines TRBV15 with TRBJ2-7, with D possibly being TRBD1 (7 bases). Trimming took 0 bases from V and 2 from J, leaving 23 bases between them. CDR1 is LNHNV, CDR2 YYDKDF, per germline (reference sequence). This CDR3 contains 19 residues. CDR3 sequence: CATSRDYRGGLGLTYEQYF. Written as DNA, the CDR3 is TGTGCCACCAGCAGAGACTACAGGGGAGGTTTGGGTCTCACCTACGAGCAGTACTTC.

The chain carries TRBV30 and TRBJ2-2, with D maybe TRBD1 (6 bases). V dropped 3 bases and J dropped 4 bases, with 15 bases sitting between them. There are 15 residues in the CDR3. Germline CDR1 and CDR2: GTSNPN and SVGIG (reference sequence). DNA of the CDR3: TGTGCCTGGAGAGACGGGCTAGGGGGCACCGGGGAGCTGTTTTTT. The encoded protein is CAWRDGLGGTGELFF.

V usage is TRBV18 and J usage is TRBJ2-7; a possible D gene is TRBD1 (6 bases). Trimming shortened V by 6 bases and J by 0 bases, and 18 bases separated the two germline ends. CDR1 is KGHSH and CDR2 is LQKENI in the germline V gene. The CDR3 is 16 amino acids. The CDR3 bases are TGTGCCAGCTCCCGAGGCCTGACAGGTAACTCCTACGAGCAGTACTTC. As protein: CASSRGLTGNSYEQYF.